Listed below are T cell receptor beta chains from one sample, sequenced in a study of cytomegalovirus exposure and HLA in healthy donors. Generated by immunoSEQ multiplex PCR, the TCRdb table keeps only in-frame clones and is missing some. Among some 140,000 clones, roughly 80% were seen once, and the ten largest hold 4%. The specimen was PBMCs. The receptors come from a woman in her thirties or forties in good health and CMV-seronegative. Each CDR3 is given with its conserved first and last residue. Fields, in order: clone size, J gene, D gene, V gene, CDR3 DNA, CDR3 protein. The D gene is left open where the match is weak. Only some rows state a clone size, as once, few, many or a class for expanded clones.

NA TRBJ2-5 TRBD2 TRBV7-9 TGTGCCAGCAGCTCCTACCTAGCGGGAGTTGGAGAGACCCAGTACTTC CASSSYLAGVGETQYF
NA TRBJ1-3 NA TRBV5-1 TGCGCCAGCAGCGCCACCTTCCAGTCCTCTGGAAACACCATATATTTT CASSATFQSSGNTIYF
NA TRBJ2-5 TRBD2 TRBV15 TGTGCCACCGCATTGGGGAGGGCAGGGGAGACCCAGTACTTC CATALGRAGETQYF
NA TRBJ1-1 NA TRBV7-9 TGTGCCAGCAGCTTAGAGAGGCACACTGAAGCTTTCTTT CASSLERHTEAFF
NA TRBJ1-4 NA TRBV6-5 TGTGCCAGCAGCCTTCGGAGAACTAATGAAAAACTGTTTTTT CASSLRRTNEKLFF
NA TRBJ2-7 NA TRBV30 TGTGCCTGGAGTGTATTAAGGTGGTCAGGGCGCCGCGAGCAGTACTTC CAWSVLRWSGRREQYF
NA TRBJ1-2 NA TRBV4-2 TGTGCCAGCAGCCAAGAGGGGCAGGGTAACTATGGCTACACCTTC CASSQEGQGNYGYTF
NA TRBJ2-6 NA TRBV19 TGTGCAGCGGGACACCCAAGCTCTGGGGCCAACGTCCTGACTTTC CAAGHPSSGANVLTF
NA TRBJ2-7 TRBD2 TRBV6-5 TGTGCCAGCAGCCGACCGTCTAGCGGGACCTACGAGCAGTACTTC CASSRPSSGTYEQYF
NA TRBJ2-7 TRBD2 TRBV5-1 TGCGCCAGCAGCTGGGGACTAGCGGGAGGGCCGGGAGAGCAGTACTTC CASSWGLAGGPGEQYF
NA TRBJ1-1 TRBD1 TRBV10-3 TGTGCCATCACTGGGACAGGGGGCACTGAAGCTTTCTTT CAITGTGGTEAFF
NA TRBJ1-1 TRBD1 TRBV7-2 TGTGCCAGCGGACAGGGGATGGATACTGAAGCTTTCTTT CASGQGMDTEAFF
NA TRBJ1-1 NA TRBV28 TGTGCCAGCATACTTGACAGCTTAGACACTGAAGCTTTCTTT CASILDSLDTEAFF
NA TRBJ2-6 NA TRBV27 TGTGCCAGCAGTTTAACAGGGACCTATGCTGGGGCCAACGTCCTGACTTTC CASSLTGTYAGANVLTF
NA TRBJ1-2 NA TRBV6-5 TGTGCCAGCAGTTTGCTTGGGACAAACTATGGCTACACCTTC CASSLLGTNYGYTF
NA TRBJ2-7 NA TRBV7-2 TGTGCCAGCAGCTTAACCGGGAGCGGCTACGAGCAGTACTTC CASSLTGSGYEQYF
NA TRBJ2-7 NA TRBV21-1 TGTGCCCCACTCGGGGCTAGCGGGAGGCAAGCGAACGAGCAGTACTTC CAPLGASGRQANEQYF
NA TRBJ1-2 NA TRBV6-1 TGTGCCAGCAGGACGGACATAGGCTATGGCTACACCTTC CASRTDIGYGYTF
NA TRBJ2-7 TRBD2 TRBV5-1 TGCGCCAGCAGCGACGCTTTAGCGGGAGACTACGAGCAGTACTTC CASSDALAGDYEQYF
few TRBJ1-2 NA TRBV5-1 TGCGCCAGCAGTCCGGGATCCGGAATCGGTGGCTACACCTTC CASSPGSGIGGYTF
NA TRBJ2-6 NA TRBV7-9 TGTGCCAGCAGTTCGAGATCCAACGTCCTGACTTTC CASSSRSNVLTF
NA TRBJ1-4 TRBD1 TRBV29-1 TGCAGCGTTGGAGGGACAGCTAGTTCTAATGAAAAACTGTTTTTT CSVGGTASSNEKLFF
NA TRBJ2-1 NA TRBV5-1 TGCGCCAGCAGCTTGGACGGGGGGCACAATGAGCAGTTCTTC CASSLDGGHNEQFF
once TRBJ2-7 TRBD2 TRBV2 TGTGCCAGCAGTGCACTAGCGGACGAGCAGTACTTC CASSALADEQYF
NA TRBJ2-1 TRBD2 TRBV5-1 TGCGCCAGCAGCTCTCTAGCGGGGGGGATCAATGAGCAGTTCTTC CASSSLAGGINEQFF
NA TRBJ1-5 NA TRBV7-9 TGTGCCAGCAGCTTAGCGGCTAATCAGCCCCAGCATTTT CASSLAANQPQHF
NA TRBJ1-4 NA TRBV6-6 TGTGCCAGCAGTTACTGGGGGGAGGGGGGTGAAAAACTGTTTTTT CASSYWGEGGEKLFF
NA TRBJ1-2 TRBD1 TRBV29-1 TGCAGCGTTGATCGGGACAGAGGATATGGCTACACCTTC CSVDRDRGYGYTF
few TRBJ2-3 TRBD2 TRBV7-9 TGTGCCAGCAGTTACAAAAGACTAGCGGGAGTTGGAGATACGCAGTATTTT CASSYKRLAGVGDTQYF
NA TRBJ1-4 NA TRBV27 TGTGCCAGCGGGAATTGGGGGGGGAGGGAAAAACTGTTTTTT CASGNWGGREKLFF
NA TRBJ2-1 NA TRBV10-3 TGTGCCATCAGTGGCAACCCCCTATACGAGCAGTTCTTC CAISGNPLYEQFF
NA TRBJ2-7 TRBD1 TRBV29-1 TGCAGCGTTGGGGGGTACAGGGGGAGCTACGAGCAGTACTTC CSVGGYRGSYEQYF
once TRBJ2-5 TRBD2 TRBV5-1 TGCGCCAGCAGCCTCCCCCGACTAGCGGGGGGAGAGGAGACCCAGTACTTC CASSLPRLAGGEETQYF
few TRBJ1-1 NA TRBV6-1 TGTGCCAGCCCCTCCCGCCTGGGGGGCACTGAAGCTTTCTTT CASPSRLGGTEAFF
NA TRBJ2-1 NA TRBV12-5 TGTGCTAGTGGTTTAATTGGTGGGAGGGGGAGCTACAATGAGCAGTTCTTC CASGLIGGRGSYNEQFF
NA TRBJ1-1 NA TRBV5-6 TGTGCCAGCAGCTTTGCAGGCACTGAAGCTTTCTTT CASSFAGTEAFF
NA TRBJ1-5 TRBD1 TRBV2 TGTGCCAGCAGTGAACGGGACAGGGTTCAGCCCCAGCATTTT CASSERDRVQPQHF
once TRBJ2-1 TRBD2 TRBV5-1 TGCGCCAGCAGAGACTTGACTAGCGGGTCGCGGGGTGAGCAGTTCTTC CASRDLTSGSRGEQFF
NA TRBJ2-7 NA TRBV15 TGTGCCACCAGCAGAGGAGGGGGAGCGTACGAGCAGTACTTC CATSRGGGAYEQYF
NA TRBJ2-5 TRBD1 TRBV11-3 TGTGCCAGCAGCGCCAGGGACAGGGCCTCCAGGGAGACCCAGTACTTC CASSARDRASRETQYF